This T cell receptor beta chain was recovered during a study of T cell repertoires in ileal Crohn's disease. The overall study: Biopsies of the neoterminal ileum at postoperative colonoscopy form M6 samples.

As for time point: neoterminal ileum biopsy at postoperative endoscopy, about 6 months after surgery. Details on this clone: Its antigen is unknown.

General study findings and limits: Clonal expansions were more frequent in active smokers than non-smokers at surgery. All patients with clonality above 26.8% had endoscopic recurrence.

The repertoire was sequenced with immunoSEQ multiplex PCR; TCRdb's copy has only in-frame clones and lacks some. The listing records dozens of clones. This CDR3 has 17 residues. V was cut by 2 bases and J by 1 base, with 17 bases left in between. CDR1 is SGHTA, CDR2 FQGNSA, per germline. The TCR was taken from an adult with Crohn's disease. The sample comprised ileal tissue. The chain uses TRBV7-2 and TRBJ1-2, with D possibly matching TRBD1 (5 bases). CDR3 amino acids: CASSLSVGAGINYGYTF. The CDR3 nucleotides read TGTGCCAGCAGCTTAAGTGTTGGGGCAGGGATTAACTATGGCTACACCTTC.